Here is one TCR beta chain with its context. Its cognate antigen has yet to be identified. Base-call qualities are not available, and no considerably larger clone is one nucleotide away. V was cut back by 6 bases and J by 0 bases, leaving a gap of 5 bases between them. The CDR3 spans 12 residues, from the cysteine through the phenylalanine. The read is trimmed to its CDR3 DNA, 36 bases read in frame from base 1. The source of the sample is a study of T cell responses to AZD1222 COVID-19 vaccine (TCRdb year 2021). Some background on the complete study: AZD1222 recipients given second doses at about 4 weeks or at about 12 weeks were pooled, since spike-specific TCR depth and breadth were not found to differ between the two schedules. TCR sequencing was performed for about 250 trial participants, of whom 200 to 220 were given two doses of AZD1222 and approximately 25 were given two doses of MenACWY control vaccine. Trial participants were enrolled by age into subgroups of 18-55, 56-69 and 70-plus years, and around 140, 26 and 57 TCR-sequenced participants, respectively, were included in these subgroups. Beyond this particular receptor, the publication reports: No day 14 peak-response samples were available, so repertoires were characterized only after the peak T cell response. Conclusions about previously exposed vaccinees are limited, since just five or six AZD1222 recipients were seropositive for SARS-CoV-2 at baseline. After two AZD1222 doses, both the breadth and the depth of spike-specific TCRs were significantly higher than at day 0 and than in MenACWY recipients. The 56-69-year group was small, and its depth increase did not reach significance, likely because of low power. Vaccine-associated CD4 TCRs spanned the whole spike protein, with dominant responses in regions 160-218 and 743-854. Most participants were white British and females outnumbered males, and the authors suggested that clonal diversity may have been underestimated. Epitopes outside the regions mutated in the B.1.351 and B.1.1.7 variants were reportedly recognized by nearly half of the unique spike-specific TCRs.

The CDR3 regions of human TCRbeta chains were analyzed by immunosequencing. In the original analysis: TCRs in the repertoires were matched against a reference library of SARS-CoV-2-specific TCRs that had been generated with the MIRA antigen-specificity platform. Breadth was defined as the fraction of unique TCRs that were SARS-CoV-2-associated, and depth was defined as the fraction of total T cells that were SARS-CoV-2-associated. Using the MIRA data, every spike-specific TCR was mapped to the spike region that the TCR reacted to and assigned to either a CD4 or a CD8 class. Log10-transformed breadth and depth values were compared by one-way ANOVA with Sidak's multiple comparisons tests. TCRdb holds this immuneACCESS table with in-frame rearrangements only. Some clones are missing; in checked studies, unresolved V genes explain under half, and the rest has no known cause. Clone size and the V and J calls come from that table; the DNA yielded D and trimming. In all, the sample holds around 78,000 clones, and 90% of those were seen once. Together, the top ten hold 4% to 5% of the sample.

This sample's time point label indicates: baseline before first vaccination. Samples from vaccinated people were obtained from the UK trials COV001 and COV002, which included a single-blind randomized controlled phase 2/3 trial of AZD1222 (ChAdOx1 nCoV-19) in healthy adults. Trial participant PBMC samples were collected at day 0 and day 28 after the second dose for TCRbeta chain sequencing. The rearranged chain carries TRBV12-3 or TRBV12-4 and TRBJ1-1, with the identity of the D gene unclear. The sequence came from an adult in good health. This specimen consisted of peripheral blood, obtained on day 0 of AZD1222 vaccination. The sequenced DNA: TGTGCCAGCAGCCGAGTGAACACTGAAGCTTTCTTT. The resulting protein is CASSRVNTEAFF.